The entry below describes one T cell receptor (beta chain). Antigen specificity is unknown. Trimming shortened V by 2 bases and J by 4 bases, and 15 bases separated the two germline ends. This CDR3 is built from 15 residues. The germline gives CDR1 SGHRS, CDR2 YFSETQ. The source of the sample is a study of cytomegalovirus exposure and HLA in healthy donors. The PCR contained 60 Vbeta and 13 Jbeta primers. TCRdb's table, derived via immunoSEQ multiplex PCR, lists solely in-frame clones and lacks some. The data show 84,000 or so clones, 65% to 85% seen once. Findings and limits, study-wide: Presence/absence analyses assumed roughly uniform sequencing depth across donors, which may not hold.

This sequence was found in a woman aged 45 to 65 in good health and CMV-seronegative. The sequencing input was PBMCs. This sequence joins TRBV5-1 and TRBJ1-2; D possibly corresponds to TRBD1 (5 bases). The CDR3 sequence: CASSFQGGGSYGYTF. The CDR3 DNA reads TGCGCCAGCAGCTTCCAGGGTGGTGGCTCCTATGGCTACACCTTC. Looking up the rest from reference TRBV5-1 and TRBJ1-2 gives the full variable domain: KAGVTQTPRYLIKTRGQQVTLSCSPISGHRSVSWYQQTPGQGLQFLFEYFSETQRNKGNFPGRFSGRQFSNSRSEMNVSTLELGDSALYLCASSFQGGGSYGYTFGSGTRLTVV.